This note documents a single T cell receptor (beta chain) sequence. This clonotype was seen only a few times. Its specific antigen is unknown. No much larger clone is present one base from it, and per-base qualities are unavailable. These data originate in a study of spatial heterogeneity in lung cancer (dated by TCRdb to the late 2010s). In the study overall: Beta-chain transcripts were consistently detected in greater numbers than alpha-chain transcripts, which likely reflects a higher abundance of beta-chain transcripts. At surgery, both alpha and beta chains were TCR-sequenced in roughly 230 tumor regions, about 64 matched nontumor lung samples and 56 PBMC samples. In the raw uncorrected reads, each unique combination of TCR and UMI appeared more than ten times on average. Nonsynonymous mutation counts, determined by whole-exome sequencing of tumor tissue, were related to TCR repertoire features. In non-small cell lung cancer, the study made a quantitative comparison of TCR alpha and beta repertoires among multiple tumor regions, matched nontumor lung and blood.

General study outcomes and caveats: Additional single-cell paired TCR alpha and beta sequencing was considered necessary to confirm, at a functional level, the hypothesis that regional TCRs recognize regional mutations. Ubiquitous expanded tumor TCRs were found in blood more often at tumor resection than at routine follow-up.

Library preparation employed 5' RACE. The reads were generated on a NextSeq 500. The TCR library protocol attached a unique molecular identifier to each TCR cDNA molecule to allow correction of PCR and sequencing errors. Per the source publication's procedure: TCR identification, UMI-based error correction and CDR3 extraction were all carried out with Decombinator tools. TCRs above a frequency of 2 per 1,000, corresponding to the top 1% of the tumor frequency distribution, were defined as expanded. Renyi diversity was calculated using the R vegan package after each repertoire was subsampled 100 times to 5,000 TCRs. CDR3 similarity networks were built from amino acid triplet string-kernel similarity, connecting CDR3s with pairwise similarity above 0.82. Using fastp trimming at Q25 and MiXCR clonotype assembly, TCRdb reanalyzed the public sequencing data and kept in-frame beta chains. Each CDR3 protein gets just one entry, which takes the most common genes and DNA from the rows behind it. TCRdb's processing, not the study's, gives the V and J calls here. In all, the sample holds 80,000 to 95,000 distinct CDR3 sequences, and roughly 10% of those were seen once. The top ten constitute less than 8.5% of the sample.

V and J lose 7 bases and 5 bases, and a span of 8 bases separates them. The CDR3 numbers 11 residues from cysteine through phenylalanine. Only the CDR3 region is kept as DNA, spanning 33 bases read in frame from base 1. The germline V gene encodes CDR1 MNHEY and CDR2 SVGAGI. The time point label corresponds to: sample taken at primary tumor resection. For TCR sequencing, whole RNA was extracted from tumor and nontumor lung tissue, or from cryopreserved PBMC samples, and no cell sorting was done. The donors were some 70 patients from the lung TRACERx cohort who had early-stage, untreated non-small cell lung cancer. A patient was chosen for TCR sequencing only when enough RNA was available from at least two tumor regions.

The clonotype originates from a male donor with early-stage non-small cell lung cancer. The source was PBMCs, collected at surgery. Recombination linked TRBV6-5 to TRBJ1-1, and perhaps TRBD1 as D gene, on 5 matching bases. Here is the DNA: TGTGCCAGCACTCGGGGGACTGAAGCTTTCTTT. Translated, it gives CASTRGTEAFF.